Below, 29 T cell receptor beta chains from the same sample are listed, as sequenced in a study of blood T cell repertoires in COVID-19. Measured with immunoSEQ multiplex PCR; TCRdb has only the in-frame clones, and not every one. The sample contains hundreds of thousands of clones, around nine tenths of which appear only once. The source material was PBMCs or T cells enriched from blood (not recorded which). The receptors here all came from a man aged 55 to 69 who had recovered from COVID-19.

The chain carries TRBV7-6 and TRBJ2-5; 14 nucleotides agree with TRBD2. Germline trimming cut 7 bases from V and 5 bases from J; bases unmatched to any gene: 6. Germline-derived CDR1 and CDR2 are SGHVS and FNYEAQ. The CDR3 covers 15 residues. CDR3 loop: CASTGLAGGGETQYF. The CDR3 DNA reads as TGTGCCAGCACCGGACTAGCGGGGGGCGGGGAGACCCAGTACTTC.

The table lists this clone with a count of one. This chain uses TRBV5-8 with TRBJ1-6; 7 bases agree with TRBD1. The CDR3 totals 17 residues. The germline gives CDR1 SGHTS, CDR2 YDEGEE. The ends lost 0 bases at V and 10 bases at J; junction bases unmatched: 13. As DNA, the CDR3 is TGTGCCAGCAGCTTGGCCCGGGGACAGATACGAGGATCACCCCTCCACTTT. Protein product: CASSLARGQIRGSPLHF.

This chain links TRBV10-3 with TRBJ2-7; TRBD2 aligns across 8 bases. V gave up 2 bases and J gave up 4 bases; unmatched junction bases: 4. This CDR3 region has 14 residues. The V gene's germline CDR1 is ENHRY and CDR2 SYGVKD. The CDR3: CAISESGRRYEQYF. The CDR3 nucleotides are TGTGCCATCAGTGAGAGCGGGAGAAGGTACGAGCAGTACTTC.

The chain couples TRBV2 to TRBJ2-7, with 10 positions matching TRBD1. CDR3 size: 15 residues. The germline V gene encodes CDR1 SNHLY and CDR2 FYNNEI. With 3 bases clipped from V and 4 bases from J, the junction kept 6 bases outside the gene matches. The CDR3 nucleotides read TGTGCCAGCAGTGACGCAGGACAGGGGGGGTACGAGCAGTACTTC. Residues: CASSDAGQGGYEQYF.

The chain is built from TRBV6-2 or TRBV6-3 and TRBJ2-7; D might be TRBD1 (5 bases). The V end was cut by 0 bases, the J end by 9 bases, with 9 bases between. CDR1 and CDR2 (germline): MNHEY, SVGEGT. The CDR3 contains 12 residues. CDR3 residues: CASSYSGVGQYF. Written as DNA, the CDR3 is TGTGCCAGCAGTTACTCAGGGGTTGGGCAGTACTTC.

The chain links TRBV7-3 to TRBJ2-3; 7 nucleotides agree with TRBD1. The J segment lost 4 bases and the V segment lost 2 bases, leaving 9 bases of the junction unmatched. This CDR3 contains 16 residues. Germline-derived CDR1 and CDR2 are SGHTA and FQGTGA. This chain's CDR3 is CASSLGYNRGADTQYF. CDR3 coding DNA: TGTGCCAGCAGCTTAGGATATAACAGGGGCGCAGATACGCAGTATTTT.

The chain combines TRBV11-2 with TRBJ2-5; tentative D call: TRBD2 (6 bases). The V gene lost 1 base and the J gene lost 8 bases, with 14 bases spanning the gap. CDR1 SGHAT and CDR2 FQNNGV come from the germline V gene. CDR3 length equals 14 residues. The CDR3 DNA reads TGTGCCAGCAGCTTAGTTCCAGCCGGGGGAACCCAGTACTTC. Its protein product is CASSLVPAGGTQYF.

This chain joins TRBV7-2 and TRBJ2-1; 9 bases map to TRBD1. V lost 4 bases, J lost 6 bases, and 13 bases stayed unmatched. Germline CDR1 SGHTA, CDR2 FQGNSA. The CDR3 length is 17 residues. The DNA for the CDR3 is TGTGCCAGCAGCTCCACCTTTACGGGACAGGGTCGCAATGAGCAGTTCTTC. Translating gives CASSSTFTGQGRNEQFF.

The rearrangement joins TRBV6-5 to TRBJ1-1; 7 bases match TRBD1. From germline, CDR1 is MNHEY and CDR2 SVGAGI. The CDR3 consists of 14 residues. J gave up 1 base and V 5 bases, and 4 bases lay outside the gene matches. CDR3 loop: CASSINRGNTEAFF. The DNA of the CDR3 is TGTGCCAGCAGTATAAACAGGGGGAACACTGAAGCTTTCTTT.

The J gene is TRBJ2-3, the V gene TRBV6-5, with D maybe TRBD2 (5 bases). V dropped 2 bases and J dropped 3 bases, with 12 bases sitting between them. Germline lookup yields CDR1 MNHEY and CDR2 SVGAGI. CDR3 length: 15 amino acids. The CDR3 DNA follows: TGTGCCAGCAGTTACGAGGCGGGTTTAACAGATACGCAGTATTTT. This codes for CASSYEAGLTDTQYF.

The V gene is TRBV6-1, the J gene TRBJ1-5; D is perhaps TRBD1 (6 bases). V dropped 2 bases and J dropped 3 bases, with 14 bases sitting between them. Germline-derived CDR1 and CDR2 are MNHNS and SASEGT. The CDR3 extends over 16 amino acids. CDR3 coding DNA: TGTGCCAGCAGTGAATCCTGGGGGGGCGTCAATCAGCCCCAGCATTTT. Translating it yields CASSESWGGVNQPQHF.

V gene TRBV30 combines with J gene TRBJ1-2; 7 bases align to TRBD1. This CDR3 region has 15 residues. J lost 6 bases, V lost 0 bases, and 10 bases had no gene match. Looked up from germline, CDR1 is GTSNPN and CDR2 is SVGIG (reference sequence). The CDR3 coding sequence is TGTGCCTGGAGTGTCCCAGCAGGAGGGGGCGATGGCTACACCTTC. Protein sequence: CAWSVPAGGGDGYTF.

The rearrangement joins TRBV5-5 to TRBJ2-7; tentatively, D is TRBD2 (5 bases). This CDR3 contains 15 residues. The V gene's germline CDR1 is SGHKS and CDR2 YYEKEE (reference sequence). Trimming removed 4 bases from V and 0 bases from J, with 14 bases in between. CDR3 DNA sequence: TGTGCCAGCAGCCAAAGTCTAGCTTCCTCCTACGAGCAGTACTTC. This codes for CASSQSLASSYEQYF.

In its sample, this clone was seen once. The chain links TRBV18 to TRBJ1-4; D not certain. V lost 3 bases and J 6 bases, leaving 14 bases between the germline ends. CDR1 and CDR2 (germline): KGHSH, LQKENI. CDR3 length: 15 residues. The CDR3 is CASSPTESSDEKLFF. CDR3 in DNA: TGTGCCAGCTCACCTACAGAGTCGTCTGATGAAAAACTGTTTTTT.

DNA of the CDR3: TGTGCCAGCAGCCAAGTATTGGGGGAGGACGGAGAGACCCAGTACTTC. This translates into CASSQVLGEDGETQYF. The chain combines TRBV4-2 with TRBJ2-5; D possibly corresponds to TRBD2 (6 bases). The CDR3 sequence is 16 residues long. Trimming removed 1 base at V and 4 bases at J, with 16 bases between. Germline loops: CDR1 LGHNA, CDR2 YNFKEQ.

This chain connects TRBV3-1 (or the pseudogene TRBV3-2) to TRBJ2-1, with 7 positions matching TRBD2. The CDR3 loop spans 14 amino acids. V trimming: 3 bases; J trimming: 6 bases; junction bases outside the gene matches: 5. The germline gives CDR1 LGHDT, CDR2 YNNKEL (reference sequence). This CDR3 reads CASSQSGMRNEQFF. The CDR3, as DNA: TGTGCCAGCAGCCAGAGCGGGATGCGCAATGAGCAGTTCTTC.

CDR3 DNA: TGTGCCACCAGTGGCTTTCCAAGGAGGTCCACAGATACGCAGTATTTT. Residues: CATSGFPRRSTDTQYF. V usage is TRBV24-1 and J usage is TRBJ2-3, with TRBD2 as a possible D gene (5 bases). Per the germline V gene, CDR1 is KGHDR and CDR2 is SFDVKD. CDR3 size: 16 residues. V was clipped by 5 bases and J by 2 bases, with 16 bases between them.

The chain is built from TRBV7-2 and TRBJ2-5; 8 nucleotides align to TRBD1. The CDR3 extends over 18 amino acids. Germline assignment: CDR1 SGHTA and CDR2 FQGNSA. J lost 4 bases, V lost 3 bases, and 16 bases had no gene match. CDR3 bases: TGTGCCAGCAGCTTTCCCTCGTCCGGGACAGGAGCTTTAGAGACCCAGTACTTC. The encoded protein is CASSFPSSGTGALETQYF.

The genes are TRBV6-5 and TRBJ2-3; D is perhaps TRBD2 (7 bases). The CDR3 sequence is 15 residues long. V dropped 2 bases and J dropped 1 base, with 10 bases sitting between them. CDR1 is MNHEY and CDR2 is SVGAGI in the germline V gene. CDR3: CASSYGGGRTDTQYF. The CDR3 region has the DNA TGTGCCAGCAGTTACGGGGGGGGCCGCACAGATACGCAGTATTTT.

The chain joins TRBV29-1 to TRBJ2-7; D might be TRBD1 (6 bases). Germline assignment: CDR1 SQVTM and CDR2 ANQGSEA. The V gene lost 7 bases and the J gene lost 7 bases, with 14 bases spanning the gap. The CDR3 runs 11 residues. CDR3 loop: CSASRGAEQYF. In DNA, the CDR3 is TGCAGCGCCTCCAGGGGCGCAGAGCAGTACTTC.

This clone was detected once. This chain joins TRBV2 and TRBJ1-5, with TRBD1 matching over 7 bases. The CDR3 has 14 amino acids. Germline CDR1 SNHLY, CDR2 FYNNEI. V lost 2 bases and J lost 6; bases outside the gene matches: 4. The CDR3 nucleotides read TGTGCCAGCAGTGAACGAGGGGGCAGTCAGCCCCAGCATTTT. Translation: CASSERGGSQPQHF. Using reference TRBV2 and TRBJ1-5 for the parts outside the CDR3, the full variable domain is EPEVTQTPSHQVTQMGQEVILRCVPISNHLYFYWYRQILGQKVEFLVSFYNNEISEKSEIFDDQFSVERPDGSNFTLKIRSTKLEDSAMYFCASSERGGSQPQHFGDGTRLSIL.

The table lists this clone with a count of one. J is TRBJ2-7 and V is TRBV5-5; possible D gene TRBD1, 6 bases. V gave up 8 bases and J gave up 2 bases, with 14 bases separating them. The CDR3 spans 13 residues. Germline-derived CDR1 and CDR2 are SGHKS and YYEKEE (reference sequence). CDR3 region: CASSRQATYEQYF. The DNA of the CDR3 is TGTGCCAGTAGTCGACAGGCGACCTACGAGCAGTACTTC. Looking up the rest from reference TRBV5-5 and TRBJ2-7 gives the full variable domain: DAGVTQSPTHLIKTRGQQVTLRCSPISGHKSVSWYQQVLGQGPQFIFQYYEKEERGRGNFPDRFSARQFPNYSSELNVNALLLGDSALYLCASSRQATYEQYFGPGTRLTVT.

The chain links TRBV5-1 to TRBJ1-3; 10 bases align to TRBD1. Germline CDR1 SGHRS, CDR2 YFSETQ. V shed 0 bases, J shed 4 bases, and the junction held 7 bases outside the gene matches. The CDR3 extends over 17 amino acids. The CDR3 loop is CASSLDDRGPLGNTIYF. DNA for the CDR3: TGCGCCAGCAGCTTGGATGACAGGGGGCCTCTGGGAAACACCATATATTTT.

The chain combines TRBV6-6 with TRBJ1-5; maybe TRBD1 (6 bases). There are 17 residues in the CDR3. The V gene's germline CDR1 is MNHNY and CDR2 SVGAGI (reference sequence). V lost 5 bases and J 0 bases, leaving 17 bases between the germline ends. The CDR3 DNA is TGTGCCAGCAGTAGATCCGGGACACTTTATAGCAATCAGCCCCAGCATTTT. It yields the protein CASSRSGTLYSNQPQHF.

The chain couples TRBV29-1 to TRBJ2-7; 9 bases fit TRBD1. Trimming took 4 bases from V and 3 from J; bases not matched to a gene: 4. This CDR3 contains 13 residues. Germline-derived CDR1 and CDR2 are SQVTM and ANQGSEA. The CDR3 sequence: CSVGKGQGYEQYF. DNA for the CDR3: TGCAGCGTTGGTAAGGGACAGGGCTACGAGCAGTACTTC.

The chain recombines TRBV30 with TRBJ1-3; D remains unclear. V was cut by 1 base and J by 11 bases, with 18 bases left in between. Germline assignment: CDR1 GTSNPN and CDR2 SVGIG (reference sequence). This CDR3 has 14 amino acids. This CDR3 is CAWSGMAPTAAIYF. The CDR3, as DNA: TGTGCCTGGAGTGGGATGGCCCCAACTGCGGCCATATATTTT.

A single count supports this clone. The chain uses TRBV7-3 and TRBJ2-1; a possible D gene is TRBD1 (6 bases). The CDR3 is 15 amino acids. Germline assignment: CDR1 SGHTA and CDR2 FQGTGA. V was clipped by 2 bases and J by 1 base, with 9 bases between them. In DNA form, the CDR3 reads TGTGCCAGCAGCTTAGGGGGCACATCCTACAATGAGCAGTTCTTC. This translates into CASSLGGTSYNEQFF.

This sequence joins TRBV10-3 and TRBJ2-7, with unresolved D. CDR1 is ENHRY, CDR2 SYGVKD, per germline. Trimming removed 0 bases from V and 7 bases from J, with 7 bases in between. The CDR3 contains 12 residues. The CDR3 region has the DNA TGTGCCATCAGTGAGTCCTACCTAGAGCAGTACTTC. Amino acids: CAISESYLEQYF.

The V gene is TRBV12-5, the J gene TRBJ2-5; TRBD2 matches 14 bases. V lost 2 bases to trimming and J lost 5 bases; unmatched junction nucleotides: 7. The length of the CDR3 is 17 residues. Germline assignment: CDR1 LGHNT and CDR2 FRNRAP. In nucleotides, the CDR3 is TGTGCTAGTGGTTTGCCGGGGACTAGCGGGAGATTTGAGACCCAGTACTTC. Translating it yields CASGLPGTSGRFETQYF.